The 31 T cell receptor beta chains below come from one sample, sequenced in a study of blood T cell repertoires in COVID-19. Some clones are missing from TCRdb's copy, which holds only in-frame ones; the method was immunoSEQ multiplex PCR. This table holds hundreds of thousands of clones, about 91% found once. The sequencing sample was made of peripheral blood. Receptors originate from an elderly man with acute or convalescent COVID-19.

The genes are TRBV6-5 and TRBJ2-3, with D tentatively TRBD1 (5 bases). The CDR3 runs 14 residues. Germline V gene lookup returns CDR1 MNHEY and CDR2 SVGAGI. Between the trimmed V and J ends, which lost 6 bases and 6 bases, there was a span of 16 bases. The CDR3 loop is CASRDQGGIDTQYF. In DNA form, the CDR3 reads TGTGCCAGCAGGGATCAGGGTGGGATCGATACGCAGTATTTT.

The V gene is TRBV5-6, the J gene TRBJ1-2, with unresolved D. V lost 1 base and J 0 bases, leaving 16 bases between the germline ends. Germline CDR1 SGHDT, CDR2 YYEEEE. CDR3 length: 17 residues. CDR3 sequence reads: CASSLSRRYTTNYGYTF. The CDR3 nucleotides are TGTGCCAGCAGCTTGTCGCGGCGGTACACTACTAACTATGGCTACACCTTC.

As DNA, the CDR3 is TGTGCCAGCAGCCGAACTAGCACAGATACGCAGTATTTT. The encoded protein is CASSRTSTDTQYF. V is TRBV6-6 and J is TRBJ2-3; D ambiguous. V dropped 6 bases and J dropped 0 bases, with 7 bases sitting between them. The CDR3 totals 13 residues. CDR1 and CDR2 from the germline V gene are MNHNY and SVGAGI (reference sequence).

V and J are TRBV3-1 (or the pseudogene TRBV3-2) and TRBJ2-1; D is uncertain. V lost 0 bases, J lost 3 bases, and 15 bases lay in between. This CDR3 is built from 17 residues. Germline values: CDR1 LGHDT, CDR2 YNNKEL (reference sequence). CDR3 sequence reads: CASSQDNFRVLYNEQFF. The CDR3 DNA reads TGTGCCAGCAGCCAAGATAATTTCCGGGTACTCTACAATGAGCAGTTCTTC.

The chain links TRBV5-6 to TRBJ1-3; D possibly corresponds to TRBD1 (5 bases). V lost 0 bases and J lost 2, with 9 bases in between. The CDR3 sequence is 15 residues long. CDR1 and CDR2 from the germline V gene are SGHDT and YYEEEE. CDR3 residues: CASSLDDRPGNTIYF. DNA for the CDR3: TGTGCCAGCAGCTTGGATGACAGACCTGGAAACACCATATATTTT.

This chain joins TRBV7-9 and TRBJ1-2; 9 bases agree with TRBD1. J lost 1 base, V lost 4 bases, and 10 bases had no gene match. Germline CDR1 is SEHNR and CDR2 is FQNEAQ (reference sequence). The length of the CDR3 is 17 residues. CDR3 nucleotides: TGTGCCAGCAGCTCCGCCGGGACAGGGAGGGGTAACTATGGCTACACCTTC. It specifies CASSSAGTGRGNYGYTF. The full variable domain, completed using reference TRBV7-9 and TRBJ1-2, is DTGVSQNPRHKITKRGQNVTFRCDPISEHNRLYWYRQTLGQGPEFLTYFQNEAQLEKSRLLSDRFSAERPKGSFSTLEIQRTEQGDSAMYLCASSSAGTGRGNYGYTFGSGTRLTVV.

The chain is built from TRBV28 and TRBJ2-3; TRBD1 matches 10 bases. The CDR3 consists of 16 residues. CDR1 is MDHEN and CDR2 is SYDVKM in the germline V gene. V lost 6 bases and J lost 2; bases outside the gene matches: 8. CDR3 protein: CASSQRGTGVTDTQYF. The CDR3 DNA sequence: TGTGCCAGCAGCCAGAGAGGGACAGGGGTCACAGATACGCAGTATTTT.

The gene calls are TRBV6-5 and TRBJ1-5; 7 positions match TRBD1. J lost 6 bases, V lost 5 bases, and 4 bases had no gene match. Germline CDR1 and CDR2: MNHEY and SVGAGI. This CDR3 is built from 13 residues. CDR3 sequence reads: CASSQTGSQPQHF. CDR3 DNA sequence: TGTGCCAGCAGTCAGACAGGGAGTCAGCCCCAGCATTTT.

CDR3 protein: CASSTSGVYNEQFF. Written as DNA, the CDR3 is TGTGCCAGCAGTACGAGCGGAGTCTACAATGAGCAGTTCTTC. The gene calls are TRBV6-5 and TRBJ2-1; a weak D match, TRBD2 (5 bases). Between the trimmed V and J ends, which lost 5 bases and 3 bases, there was a span of 11 bases. In germline, CDR1 is MNHEY, CDR2 SVGAGI. This CDR3 spans 14 amino acids.

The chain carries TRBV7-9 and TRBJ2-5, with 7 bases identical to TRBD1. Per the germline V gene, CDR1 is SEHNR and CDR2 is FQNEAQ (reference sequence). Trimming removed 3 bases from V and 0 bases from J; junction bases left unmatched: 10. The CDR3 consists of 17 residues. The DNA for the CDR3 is TGTGCCAGCAGCTTCAGAAGAGACAGGGCCTACCAAGAGACCCAGTACTTC. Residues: CASSFRRDRAYQETQYF.

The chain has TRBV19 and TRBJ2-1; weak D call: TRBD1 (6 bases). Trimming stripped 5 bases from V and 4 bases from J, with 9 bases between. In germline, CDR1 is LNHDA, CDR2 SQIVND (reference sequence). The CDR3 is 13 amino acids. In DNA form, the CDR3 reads TGTGCCAGTAGTTTCGGACAGTACAATGAGCAGTTCTTC. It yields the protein CASSFGQYNEQFF. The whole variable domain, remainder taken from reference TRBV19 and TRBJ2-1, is DGGITQSPKYLFRKEGQNVTLSCEQNLNHDAMYWYRQDPGQGLRLIYYSQIVNDFQKGDIAEGYSVSREKKESFPLTVTSAQKNPTAFYLCASSFGQYNEQFFGPGTRLTVL.

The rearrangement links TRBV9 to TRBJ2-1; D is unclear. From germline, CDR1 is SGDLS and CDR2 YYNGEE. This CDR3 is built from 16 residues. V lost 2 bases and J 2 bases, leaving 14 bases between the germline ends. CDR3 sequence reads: CASSVSRLEAYNEQFF. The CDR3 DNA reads TGTGCCAGCAGCGTCTCCCGGCTAGAGGCCTACAATGAGCAGTTCTTC. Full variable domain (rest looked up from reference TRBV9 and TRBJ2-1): DSGVTQTPKHLITATGQRVTLRCSPRSGDLSVYWYQQSLDQGLQFLIQYYNGEERAKGNILERFSAQQFPDLHSELNLSSLELGDSALYFCASSVSRLEAYNEQFFGPGTRLTVL.

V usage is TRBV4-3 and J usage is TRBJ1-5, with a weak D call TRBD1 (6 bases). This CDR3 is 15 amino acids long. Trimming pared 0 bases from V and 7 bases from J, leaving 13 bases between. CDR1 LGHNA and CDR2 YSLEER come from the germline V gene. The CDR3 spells CASSQETGIYQPQHF. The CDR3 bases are TGCGCCAGCAGCCAAGAGACAGGCATCTACCAGCCCCAGCATTTT.

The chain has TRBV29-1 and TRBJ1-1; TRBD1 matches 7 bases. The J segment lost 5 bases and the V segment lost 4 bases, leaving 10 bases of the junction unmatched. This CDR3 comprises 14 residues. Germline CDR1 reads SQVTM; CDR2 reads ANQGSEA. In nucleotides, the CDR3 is TGCAGCGTTGCCCCTCGGACAGGTAGGACTGAAGCTTTCTTT. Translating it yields CSVAPRTGRTEAFF.

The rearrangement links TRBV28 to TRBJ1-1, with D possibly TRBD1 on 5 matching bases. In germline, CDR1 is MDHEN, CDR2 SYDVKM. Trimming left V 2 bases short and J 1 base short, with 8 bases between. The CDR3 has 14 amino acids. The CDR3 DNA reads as TGTGCCAGCAGTTTAGAGACAGCGAACACTGAAGCTTTCTTT. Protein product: CASSLETANTEAFF.

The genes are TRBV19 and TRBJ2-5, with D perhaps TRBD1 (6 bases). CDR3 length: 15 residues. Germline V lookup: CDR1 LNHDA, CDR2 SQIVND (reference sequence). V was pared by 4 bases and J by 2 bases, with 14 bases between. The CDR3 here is CASSRGLGGQETQYF. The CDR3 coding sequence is TGTGCCAGTAGTAGAGGCCTAGGGGGACAAGAGACCCAGTACTTC.

Here the CDR3 reads CASNSGLMNTEAFF. The CDR3 DNA reads as TGTGCCAGCAATTCCGGACTCATGAACACTGAAGCTTTCTTT. The V gene is TRBV27, the J gene TRBJ1-1; D is unresolved. Deletions cut 7 bases from V and 0 bases from J, with 12 bases between. The V gene's germline CDR1 is MNHEY and CDR2 SMNVEV (reference sequence). This CDR3 has 14 amino acids.

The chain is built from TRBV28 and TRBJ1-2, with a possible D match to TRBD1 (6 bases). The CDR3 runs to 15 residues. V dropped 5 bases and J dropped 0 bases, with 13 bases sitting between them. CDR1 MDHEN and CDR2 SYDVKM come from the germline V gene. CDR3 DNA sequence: TGTGCCAGCAGTCTGACAGGACGTTCTAACTATGGCTACACCTTC. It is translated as CASSLTGRSNYGYTF.

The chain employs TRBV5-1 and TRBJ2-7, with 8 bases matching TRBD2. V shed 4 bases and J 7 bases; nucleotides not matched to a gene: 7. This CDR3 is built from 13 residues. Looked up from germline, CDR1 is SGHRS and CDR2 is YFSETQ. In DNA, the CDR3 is TGCGCCAGCAGCCCCGGGGGGGGAGGAGAGCAGTACTTC. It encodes CASSPGGGGEQYF.

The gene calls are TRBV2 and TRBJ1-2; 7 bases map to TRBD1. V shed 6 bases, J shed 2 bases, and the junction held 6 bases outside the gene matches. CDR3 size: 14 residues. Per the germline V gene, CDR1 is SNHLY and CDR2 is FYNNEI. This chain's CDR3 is CASRSGQANYGYTF. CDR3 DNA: TGTGCCAGCAGGAGTGGACAGGCCAACTATGGCTACACCTTC.

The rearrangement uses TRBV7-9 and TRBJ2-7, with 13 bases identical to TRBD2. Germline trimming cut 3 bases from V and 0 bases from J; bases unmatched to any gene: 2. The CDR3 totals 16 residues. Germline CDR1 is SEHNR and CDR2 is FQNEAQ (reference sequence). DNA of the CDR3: TGTGCCAGCAGCTTGGGGACTAGCGGGGCCTCCTACGAGCAGTACTTC. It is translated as CASSLGTSGASYEQYF.

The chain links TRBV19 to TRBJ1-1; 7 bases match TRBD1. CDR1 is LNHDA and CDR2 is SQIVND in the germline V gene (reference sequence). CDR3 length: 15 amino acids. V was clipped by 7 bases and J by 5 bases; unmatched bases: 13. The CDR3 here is CASTPGWQGGTEAFF. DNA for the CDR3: TGTGCCAGTACCCCCGGGTGGCAGGGGGGTACTGAAGCTTTCTTT.

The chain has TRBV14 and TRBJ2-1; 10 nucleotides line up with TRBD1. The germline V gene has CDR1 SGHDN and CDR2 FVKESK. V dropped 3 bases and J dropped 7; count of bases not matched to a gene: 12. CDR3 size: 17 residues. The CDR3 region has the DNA TGTGCCAGCAGCCAGCGACCGGGACAGGGGACCCGGAATGAGCAGTTCTTC. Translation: CASSQRPGQGTRNEQFF.

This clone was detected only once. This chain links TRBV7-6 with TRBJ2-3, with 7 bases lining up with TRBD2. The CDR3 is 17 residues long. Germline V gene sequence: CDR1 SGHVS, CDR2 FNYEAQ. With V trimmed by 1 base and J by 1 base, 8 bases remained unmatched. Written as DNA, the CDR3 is TGTGCCAGCAGCTTAGACCAGGCGGGAGCTGGCACAGATACGCAGTATTTT. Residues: CASSLDQAGAGTDTQYF.

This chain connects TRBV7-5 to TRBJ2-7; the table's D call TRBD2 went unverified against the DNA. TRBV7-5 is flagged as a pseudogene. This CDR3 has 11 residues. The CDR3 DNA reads TGTGCCAGAACATCTAGGAACGGGCAGTACTTC. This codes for CARTSRNGQYF.

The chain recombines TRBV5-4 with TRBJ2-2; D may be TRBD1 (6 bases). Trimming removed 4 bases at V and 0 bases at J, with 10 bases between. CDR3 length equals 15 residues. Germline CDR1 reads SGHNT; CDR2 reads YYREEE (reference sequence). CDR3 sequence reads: CASSPDSSNTGELFF. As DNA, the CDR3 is TGTGCCAGCAGCCCGGACAGCTCGAACACCGGGGAGCTGTTTTTT.

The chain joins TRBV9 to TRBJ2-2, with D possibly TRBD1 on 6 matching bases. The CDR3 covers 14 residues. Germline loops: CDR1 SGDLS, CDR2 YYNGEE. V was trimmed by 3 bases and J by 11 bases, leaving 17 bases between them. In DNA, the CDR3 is TGTGCCAGCAGCGGGACAGAAGGACTTGCCGAGCTGTTTTTT. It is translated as CASSGTEGLAELFF.

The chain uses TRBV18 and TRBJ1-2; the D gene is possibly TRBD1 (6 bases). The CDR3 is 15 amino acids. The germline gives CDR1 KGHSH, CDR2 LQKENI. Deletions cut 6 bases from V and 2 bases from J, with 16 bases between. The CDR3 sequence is CASSPNSGENYGYTF. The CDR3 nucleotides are TGTGCCAGCTCTCCTAATTCAGGGGAGAACTATGGCTACACCTTC. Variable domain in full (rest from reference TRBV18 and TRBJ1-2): NAGVMQNPRHLVRRRGQEARLRCSPMKGHSHVYWYRQLPEEGLKFMVYLQKENIIDESGMPKERFSAEFPKEGPSILRIQQVVRGDSAAYFCASSPNSGENYGYTFGSGTRLTVV.

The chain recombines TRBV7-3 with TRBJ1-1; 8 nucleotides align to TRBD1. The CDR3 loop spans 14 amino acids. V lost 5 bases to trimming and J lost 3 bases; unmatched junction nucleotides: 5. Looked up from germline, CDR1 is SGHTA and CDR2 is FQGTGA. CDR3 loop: CASSPTGADTEAFF. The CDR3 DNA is TGTGCCAGCAGCCCGACAGGGGCAGACACTGAAGCTTTCTTT. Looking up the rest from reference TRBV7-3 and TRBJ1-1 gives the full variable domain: GAGVSQTPSNKVTEKGKYVELRCDPISGHTALYWYRQSLGQGPEFLIYFQGTGAADDSGLPNDRFFAVRPEGSVSTLKIQRTERGDSAVYLCASSPTGADTEAFFGQGTRLTVV.

For the CDR3, the DNA is TGTGCCAGCAGCTTACAGGTCTGGAACACTGAAGCTTTCTTT. Its translation: CASSLQVWNTEAFF. The chain joins TRBV11-1 to TRBJ1-1; D call uncertain. V was clipped by 2 bases and J by 1 base, with 8 bases between them. In germline, CDR1 is SGHAT, CDR2 FQDESV (reference sequence). The CDR3 runs to 14 residues.

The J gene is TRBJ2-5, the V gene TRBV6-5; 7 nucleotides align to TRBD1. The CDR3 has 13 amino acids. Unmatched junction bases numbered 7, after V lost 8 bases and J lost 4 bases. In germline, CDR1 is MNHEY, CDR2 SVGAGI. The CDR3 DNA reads TGTGCCAGCCGAACAGGGGTTAGAGAGACCCAGTACTTC. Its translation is CASRTGVRETQYF.